This T cell receptor beta chain originates from a study of shared clonotypes between healthy human individuals. General observations from the study: Naive subsets generally exceeded memory subsets in estimated richness.

This CDR3 has 14 amino acids. With 2 bases removed from V and 10 bases from J, the gap between germline ends came to 17 bases. CDR1 and CDR2 from the germline V gene are SNHLY and FYNNEI. Tens of thousands of T cell genomes (approximately 0.2 ug DNA) went into each sorted-subset replicate. In the original analysis: Junction-only immunoSEQ sequences carried no quality scores, so filtering differed. Only in-frame clones appear in the TCRdb table, and some are missing; sequencing was by immunoSEQ multiplex PCR. V, J and clone size are those of that table, while D and trimming were read from the DNA. The profile shows over 150,000 clones, approximately 62% of them singletons. CD4+ cells yielded CD45RA+ naive and CD45RA-negative memory subsets. Regarding this clone: Its matching antigen is unknown.

The sequencing input was memory CD4+ T cells sorted from blood. Stated subset: CD45RA-negative fraction. The chain links TRBV2 to TRBJ1-1; D ambiguous. This TCR came from a man between 25 and 39 years old in good health. CDR3 residues: CASSEFRLQGRAFF. CDR3 DNA sequence: TGTGCCAGCAGTGAATTCCGTCTCCAAGGGCGAGCTTTCTTT.